The entry below gives a single T cell receptor beta chain sequence along with its context. Its antigen is not known. This may be a read error, as it is one base from a much larger clone. After removal of 0 bases from V and 6 bases from J, the junction contained 2 bases not matched to a gene. CDR3 length: 15 residues. From germline, CDR1 is DFQATT and CDR2 SNEGSKA (reference sequence). A quantitative 5'-RACE method, one with molecular barcodes, was used to make TCR beta libraries. Each CDR3 protein is one row after TCRdb ran MiXCR on the 5' RACE reads. The sample yields hundreds of thousands of distinct CDR3 sequences, around a quarter seen once. The data were taken from a study of CD8 T cells in ankylosing spondylitis. Study-level points and caveats: According to the report, clones linked to the disease were significantly enriched in matched synovial fluid samples taken from ankylosing spondylitis patients. It appeared that ankylosing spondylitis blood was characterized by a TCR beta motif of several highly homologous variants. A number of the motif variants had already been described in reactive arthritis synovial fluid and blood.

This sequence originates from a male donor with ankylosing spondylitis or in good health (not recorded which). The rearrangement links TRBV20-1 to TRBJ2-1; 13 bases agree with TRBD2. The sample consisted of blood, either unsorted or a sorted T cell fraction (not recorded which). The DNA for the CDR3 is TGCAGTGCTAGAGAGACTAGCGGGAGGAGCAATGAGCAGTTCTTC. As protein: CSARETSGRSNEQFF.